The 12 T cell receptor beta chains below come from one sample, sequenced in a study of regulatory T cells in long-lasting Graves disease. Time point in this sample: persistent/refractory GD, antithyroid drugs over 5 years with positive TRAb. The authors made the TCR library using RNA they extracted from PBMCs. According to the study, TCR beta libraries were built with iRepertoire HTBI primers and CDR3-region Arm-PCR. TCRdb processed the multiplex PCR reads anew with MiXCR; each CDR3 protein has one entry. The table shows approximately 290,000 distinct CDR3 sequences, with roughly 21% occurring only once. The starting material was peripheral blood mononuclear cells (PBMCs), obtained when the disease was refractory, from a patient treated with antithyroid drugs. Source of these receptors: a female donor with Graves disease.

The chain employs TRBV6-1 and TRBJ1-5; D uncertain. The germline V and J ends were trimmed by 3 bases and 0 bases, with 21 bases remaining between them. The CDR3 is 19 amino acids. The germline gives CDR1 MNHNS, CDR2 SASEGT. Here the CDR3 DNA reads TGTGCCAGCAGTGAGGCGGCCGGTTCTCATCGAAATAGCAATCAGCCCCAGCATTTT. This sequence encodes CASSEAAGSHRNSNQPQHF.

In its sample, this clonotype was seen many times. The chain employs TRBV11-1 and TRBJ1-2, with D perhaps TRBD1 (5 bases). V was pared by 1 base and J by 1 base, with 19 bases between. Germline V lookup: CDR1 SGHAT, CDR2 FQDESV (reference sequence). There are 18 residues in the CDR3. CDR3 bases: TGTGCCAGCAGCTTAGGTGGGGAGGGGACGCCTTTTAACTATGGCTACACCTTC. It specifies CASSLGGEGTPFNYGYTF.

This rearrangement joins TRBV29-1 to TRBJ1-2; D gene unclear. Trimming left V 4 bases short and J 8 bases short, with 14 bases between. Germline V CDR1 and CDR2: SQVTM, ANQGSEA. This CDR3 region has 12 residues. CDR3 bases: TGCAGCGTTGTCCAGGCATCGGGCGGCTACACCTTC. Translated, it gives CSVVQASGGYTF.

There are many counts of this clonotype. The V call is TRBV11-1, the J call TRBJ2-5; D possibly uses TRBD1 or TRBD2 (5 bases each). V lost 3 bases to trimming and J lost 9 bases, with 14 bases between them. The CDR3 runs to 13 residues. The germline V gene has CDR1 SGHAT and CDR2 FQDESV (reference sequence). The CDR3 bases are TGTGCCAGCAGCTTCGGGACGCCCCAAGCCCAGTACTTC. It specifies CASSFGTPQAQYF.

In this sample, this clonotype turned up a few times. CDR3 protein: CSVETGETQYF. CDR3 DNA: TGCAGCGTTGAAACGGGGGAGACCCAGTACTTC. The V gene is TRBV29-1, the J gene TRBJ2-5, with D perhaps TRBD2 (5 bases). The V end was cut by 2 bases, the J end by 5 bases, with 6 bases between. The CDR3 is 11 amino acids. Germline lookup yields CDR1 SQVTM and CDR2 ANQGSEA.

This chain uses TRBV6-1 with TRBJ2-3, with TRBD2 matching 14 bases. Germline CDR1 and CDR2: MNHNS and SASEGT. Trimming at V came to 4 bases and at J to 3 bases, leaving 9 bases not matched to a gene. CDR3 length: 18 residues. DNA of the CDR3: TGTGCCAGCAGTGTTGGGACTAGCGGGAGAGTGGTTACAGATACGCAGTATTTT. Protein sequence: CASSVGTSGRVVTDTQYF.

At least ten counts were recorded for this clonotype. The CDR3: CASSLRPGLGNQPQHF. DNA for the CDR3: TGTGCCAGCAGTTTAAGGCCGGGACTAGGCAATCAGCCCCAGCATTTT. J is TRBJ1-5 and V is TRBV27, with D possibly being TRBD1 (5 bases). V was cut by 2 bases and J by 2 bases, with 13 bases left in between. Germline CDR1 is MNHEY and CDR2 is SMNVEV (reference sequence). This CDR3 is built from 16 residues.

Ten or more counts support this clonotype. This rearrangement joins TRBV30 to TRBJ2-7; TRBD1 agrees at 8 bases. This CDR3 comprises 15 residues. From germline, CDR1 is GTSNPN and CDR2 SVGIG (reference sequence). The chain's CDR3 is CAASPRQGRSDEQYF. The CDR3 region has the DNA TGTGCTGCGTCCCCCCGACAGGGGAGATCGGATGAGCAGTACTTC.

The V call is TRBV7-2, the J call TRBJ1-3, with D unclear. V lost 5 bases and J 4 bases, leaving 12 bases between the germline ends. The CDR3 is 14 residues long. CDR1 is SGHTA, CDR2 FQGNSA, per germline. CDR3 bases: TGTGCCAGCAGCCCCACCGGGCCCGGAAACACCATATATTTT. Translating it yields CASSPTGPGNTIYF. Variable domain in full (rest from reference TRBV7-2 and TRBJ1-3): GAGVSQSPSNKVTEKGKDVELRCDPISGHTALYWYRQSLGQGLEFLIYFQGNSAPDKSGLPSDRFSAERTGGSVSTLTIQRTQQEDSAVYLCASSPTGPGNTIYFGEGSWLTVV.

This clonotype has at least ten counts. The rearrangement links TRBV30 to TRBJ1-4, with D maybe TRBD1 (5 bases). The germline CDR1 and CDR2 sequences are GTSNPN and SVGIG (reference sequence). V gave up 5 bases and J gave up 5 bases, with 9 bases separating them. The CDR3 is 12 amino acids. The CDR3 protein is CAWGGRNEKLFF. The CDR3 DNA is TGTGCCTGGGGGGGACGGAATGAAAAACTGTTTTTT. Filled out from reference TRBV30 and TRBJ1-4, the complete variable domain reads SQTIHQWPATLVQPVGSPLSLECTVEGTSNPNLYWYRQAAGRGLQLLFYSVGIGQISSEVPQNLSASRPQDRQFILSSKKLLLSDSGFYLCAWGGRNEKLFFGSGTQLSVL.

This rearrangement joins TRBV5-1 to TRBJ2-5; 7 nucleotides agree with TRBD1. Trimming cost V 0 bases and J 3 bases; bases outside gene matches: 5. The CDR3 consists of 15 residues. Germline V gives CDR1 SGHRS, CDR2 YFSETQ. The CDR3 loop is CASSLALGGKETQYF. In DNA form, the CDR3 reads TGCGCCAGCAGCTTGGCCTTAGGGGGCAAAGAGACCCAGTACTTC.

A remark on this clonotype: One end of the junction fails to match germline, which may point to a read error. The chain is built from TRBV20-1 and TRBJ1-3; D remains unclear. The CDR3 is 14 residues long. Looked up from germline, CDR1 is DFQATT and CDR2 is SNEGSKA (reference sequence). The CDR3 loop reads CSAGDVGSGTTIYF. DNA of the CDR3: TGCAGTGCTGGAGACGTCGGCTCTGGAACCACCATATATTTT.